The 13 T cell receptor beta chains below come from one sample, sequenced in a study of blood T cells in healthy people across ages. The second PCR ran roughly 6 to 11 cycles with a sample-barcoded 5' primer and J-beta primers. Each CDR3 protein is one row after TCRdb ran MiXCR on the 5' RACE reads. Of around 1,700,000 distinct CDR3 sequences listed, roughly 30% are singletons. The source material was blood. These TCRs come from a woman younger than 45 in good health.

Only a few counts were recorded for this clonotype. The V gene is TRBV10-3, the J gene TRBJ2-1; a possible D gene is TRBD2 (6 bases). The V end lost 8 bases, the J end lost 8 bases, and 16 bases lay between the germline ends. Looked up from germline, CDR1 is ENHRY and CDR2 is SYGVKD. This CDR3 region has 13 residues. Here the CDR3 reads CAIQREAGDEQFF. In DNA form, the CDR3 reads TGTGCCATCCAGAGGGAGGCCGGGGATGAGCAGTTCTTC.

This rearrangement joins TRBV6-5 to TRBJ2-3; maybe TRBD2 (7 bases). CDR3 length: 18 residues. Germline-derived CDR1 and CDR2 are MNHEY and SVGAGI. The V and J ends lost 2 bases and 1 base respectively, with 19 bases between them. Written as DNA, the CDR3 is TGTGCCAGCAGTTACCCGGGGGGCGGAAGGCGGGGCACAGATACGCAGTATTTT. Its translation is CASSYPGGGRRGTDTQYF.

This chain connects TRBV11-3 to TRBJ2-1; maybe TRBD2 (5 bases). Trimming shortened V by 0 bases and J by 5 bases, and 8 bases separated the two germline ends. Germline CDR1 is SGHNT and CDR2 is YENEEA. The CDR3 consists of 14 residues. DNA of the CDR3: TGTGCCAGCAGCTTAGAAGGGAGCCACAATGAGCAGTTCTTC. This gives the protein CASSLEGSHNEQFF.

The chain has TRBV5-1 and TRBJ2-3, with D possibly TRBD2 on 6 matching bases. Germline V gene data show CDR1 as SGHRS and CDR2 as YFSETQ. Trimming pared 8 bases from V and 1 base from J, leaving 14 bases between. The CDR3 contains 14 residues. The DNA of the CDR3 is TGCGCCAGTGCGACTAGGGAAGGCACAGATACGCAGTATTTT. Translation gives CASATREGTDTQYF.

The chain recombines TRBV12-3 or TRBV12-4 with TRBJ2-7, with 7 bases identical to TRBD1. With V trimmed by 1 base and J by 12 bases, 3 bases remained unmatched. The CDR3 contains 11 residues. The CDR3, as DNA: TGTGCCAGCAGTTTAGGGGGACAGTGGTACTTC. Its translation: CASSLGGQWYF.

This clonotype was counted only a few times. The gene calls are TRBV20-1 and TRBJ1-4; 7 bases agree with TRBD1. With V trimmed by 0 bases and J by 7 bases, 5 bases remained unmatched. The CDR3 extends over 14 amino acids. In germline, CDR1 is DFQATT, CDR2 SNEGSKA (reference sequence). Here the CDR3 reads CSAREGGGFEKLFF. The DNA of the CDR3 is TGCAGTGCTAGAGAGGGAGGGGGCTTTGAAAAACTGTTTTTT.

Comment on this clonotype: A read error is possible here, since a much larger clone lies one base away. This chain uses TRBV20-1 with TRBJ2-1; D may be TRBD1 (5 bases). This CDR3 comprises 12 residues. CDR1 and CDR2 (germline): DFQATT, SNEGSKA (reference sequence). The CDR3 is CRAWSQGYEQFF. The CDR3 bases are TGCAGGGCTTGGTCCCAGGGTTATGAGCAGTTCTTC.

To note about this clonotype: Just one base apart from a much larger clone, this may be a read error. This rearrangement joins TRBV29-1 to TRBJ2-1; D possibly corresponds to TRBD2 (5 bases). CDR3 length: 14 amino acids. CDR1 SQVTM and CDR2 ANQGSEA come from the germline V gene. The germline V and J ends were trimmed by 4 bases and 8 bases, with 18 bases remaining between them. As DNA, the CDR3 is TGCAGCGTTGGATTGAGGTTGCGGGTCTATGAGCAGTTCTTC. Translation: CSVGLRLRVYEQFF.

The CDR3 loop is CASSSGAAADTQYF. CDR3 in DNA: TGCGCCAGCAGCTCCGGGGCCGCGGCAGATACGCAGTATTTT. The V gene is TRBV5-1, the J gene TRBJ2-3; D is possibly TRBD1 or TRBD2 (5 bases each). The CDR3 loop spans 14 amino acids. With 3 bases removed from V and 4 bases from J, the gap between germline ends came to 12 bases. CDR1 is SGHRS and CDR2 is YFSETQ in the germline V gene.

The chain is built from TRBV10-3 and TRBJ1-4; 7 bases agree with TRBD1. Trimming at V came to 6 bases and at J to 3 bases, leaving 1 base not matched to a gene. Germline V CDR1 and CDR2: ENHRY, SYGVKD. This CDR3 has 13 amino acids. CDR3 amino acids: CAIRGQPNEKLFF. The CDR3 DNA sequence: TGTGCCATCAGGGGACAGCCTAATGAAAAACTGTTTTTT.

The CDR3 loop reads CSAIAGNYGYTF. The CDR3 coding sequence is TGCAGTGCTATAGCTGGAAACTATGGCTACACCTTC. The chain employs TRBV20-1 and TRBJ1-2, with unresolved D. The CDR3 is made up of 12 amino acids. Germline V gene lookup returns CDR1 DFQATT and CDR2 SNEGSKA (reference sequence). Trimming shortened V by 4 bases and J by 2 bases, and 8 bases separated the two germline ends.

This clonotype was observed a handful of times. The rearrangement links TRBV4-1 to TRBJ2-2; D possibly corresponds to TRBD1 (5 bases). Trimming pared 6 bases from V and 0 bases from J, leaving 14 bases between. CDR1 is MGHRA, CDR2 YSYEKL, per germline. CDR3 length: 16 residues. The CDR3 DNA follows: TGCGCCAGCAGAGGGGTGGGTATATCGAACACCGGGGAGCTGTTTTTT. As protein: CASRGVGISNTGELFF.

This clonotype turned up a few times. CDR3 sequence reads: CASSVGQGAPETQYF. The CDR3 bases are TGTGCCAGCAGCGTGGGACAGGGGGCTCCCGAGACCCAGTACTTC. The chain has TRBV7-9 and TRBJ2-5, with TRBD1 matching over 12 bases. CDR1 is SEHNR, CDR2 FQNEAQ, per germline (reference sequence). J gave up 5 bases and V 5 bases, and 6 bases lay outside the gene matches. The CDR3 has 15 amino acids.